This T cell receptor beta chain was identified in a study of a mutant IDH1 vaccine in newly diagnosed glioma (dated by TCRdb to 2020 to 2023). Study-level background: Vaccination began 4-6 weeks after radiotherapy alone, or alongside temozolomide cycles in the chemotherapy-containing groups. Of the 25 to 40 patients who were treated, 62.5% were male and approximately 40% were female, and the mean age was around 40 years. Before enrollment, most patients had been given radiochemotherapy with temozolomide as standard therapy, while the rest had received either radiotherapy alone or temozolomide alone. The week-35 safety follow-up took place at visit V12, and the week-47 end of study took place at visit V13. Peripheral blood was collected at six visits: V03 (baseline), V05, V07, V10, V12 and V13. For exploratory analyses, around 23 treated patients had longitudinal TCRB deep sequencing done wherever samples were available. Broader findings and caveats from the paper: PBMC samples for TCRB deep sequencing were selected based on availability. No apparent relationship was observed between pseudoprogression and alterations in the top peripheral T cell clonotypes detected by TCRB sequencing. Across multiple MHC alleles, vaccine-induced immune responses were seen in around 94% of patients. According to the authors, sample limitations meant that analyses of patient blood samples could not be reproduced.

Library preparation employed the immunoSEQ multiplex PCR assay. The hsTCRB Kit was used according to the manufacturer's protocol to amplify rearranged TCR beta chain sequences. An Illumina MiSeq was used to sequence the TCRB libraries. The study's processing was this. Demultiplexing, trimming and gene mapping were performed with the kit vendor's proprietary platform. As stored in TCRdb, this immuneACCESS dataset retains in-frame rearrangements with V and J assigned. A fraction of the clones does not appear; measured against another copy, unresolved V genes explain less than half of the discrepancy, and the remainder lacks a known reason. V and J calls and clone size are given by that table; D and trimming were obtained from the DNA. The sample includes about 24,000 clones, with roughly 80% observed a single time. Of the sample, over 3% falls within the top ten clones. This specimen's time point label, interpreted: week 47, end of study. A 20-mer mutant IDH1 peptide at 300 micrograms in Montanide made up each vaccine dose, which was injected subcutaneously together with topical imiquimod. Across visits V03 through V10, patients got a total of eight vaccinations, given in weeks 1, 3, 5, 7, 11, 15, 19 and 23. The donors had newly diagnosed IDH1-mutant astrocytomas of WHO grade 3 or 4 that showed loss of nuclear ATRX. The samples were drawn from NOA16, a multicentre, single-arm, open-label phase I trial in Germany that tested a mutant IDH1 peptide vaccine in humans for the first time. Genomic DNA for TCRB sequencing was extracted from EDTA blood using the DNeasy Blood and Tissue Kit.

In the case of this clone: What this receptor recognizes is not known. Qualities for individual bases were not recorded, and no much larger clone is one base off.

The CDR3 covers 15 residues, taking in both the cysteine and the phenylalanine. Only the CDR3 portion is preserved as DNA: 45 bases, with reading frame beginning at the first base. Relative to germline, V is missing 0 bases and J is missing 7 bases, with 0 bases of the junction outside any gene match. The germline V gene gives CDR1 as MRHNA and CDR2 as SNTAGT. The starting material was PBMCs, obtained from a glioma patient whose treatment included an IDH1 peptide vaccine. Here the chain combines TRBV6-4 and TRBJ1-6, and 10 junctional nucleotides match TRBD1. This sequence was found in a man aged 40-55 years with glioma. Some clones in this sample may be carry-over from other donors' samples. The CDR3 protein sequence reads: CASSDSTGGNSPLHF. In nucleotide form, the sequence is TGTGCCAGCAGTGACTCGACAGGGGGCAATTCACCCCTCCACTTT.